This T cell receptor beta chain comes out of a study of cytomegalovirus exposure and HLA in healthy donors. Whole-study results and caveats: Later work found that TCR association rates differed between HLA loci; DRB1 had the most and HLA-C the fewest.

All the people who gave samples were healthy bone marrow donors. Primers for the PCR totalled 60 Vbeta and 13 Jbeta. Profiling relied on immunoSEQ multiplex PCR, and the TCRdb table lists in-frame clones only, not all of them. This sample yields approximately 110,000 clones, of which 80% to 90% are seen a single time; 1.1% belongs to the top ten. Comment on this clone: Its matching antigen is unknown.

Trimming removed 4 bases from V and 5 bases from J; junction bases left unmatched: 7. This CDR3 region has 15 residues. The V gene's germline CDR1 is SGHTA and CDR2 FQGTGA. Source material: PBMCs. The clonotype originates from a woman in her 30s in good health and CMV-seronegative. The V gene is TRBV7-3, the J gene TRBJ2-1; 8 bases map to TRBD2. The CDR3, as DNA: TGTGCCAGCAGCTCCGGGACTAGTGTCCACAATGAGCAGTTCTTC. Translation gives CASSSGTSVHNEQFF. Combining the CDR3 with reference TRBV7-3 and TRBJ2-1 gives the whole variable domain GAGVSQTPSNKVTEKGKYVELRCDPISGHTALYWYRQSLGQGPEFLIYFQGTGAADDSGLPNDRFFAVRPEGSVSTLKIQRTERGDSAVYLCASSSGTSVHNEQFFGPGTRLTVL.